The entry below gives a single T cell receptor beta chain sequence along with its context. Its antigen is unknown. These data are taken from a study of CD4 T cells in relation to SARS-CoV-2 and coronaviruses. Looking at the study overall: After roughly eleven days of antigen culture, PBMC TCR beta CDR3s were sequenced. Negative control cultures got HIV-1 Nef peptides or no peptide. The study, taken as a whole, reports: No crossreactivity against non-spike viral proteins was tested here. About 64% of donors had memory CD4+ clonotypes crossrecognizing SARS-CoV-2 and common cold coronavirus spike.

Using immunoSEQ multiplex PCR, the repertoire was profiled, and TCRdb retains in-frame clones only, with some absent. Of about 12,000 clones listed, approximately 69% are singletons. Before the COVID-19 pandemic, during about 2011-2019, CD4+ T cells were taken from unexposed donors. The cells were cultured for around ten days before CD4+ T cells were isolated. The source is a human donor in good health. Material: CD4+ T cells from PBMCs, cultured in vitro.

In nucleotides, the CDR3 is TGTGCCAGCAGCTCGAGACTAGCGGGTGGTGTATACGAGCAGTACTTC. This sequence encodes CASSSRLAGGVYEQYF. The chain combines TRBV11-2 with TRBJ2-7, with 10 bases identical to TRBD2. Per the germline V gene, CDR1 is SGHAT and CDR2 is FQNNGV. Trimming removed 4 bases from V and 4 bases from J; junction bases left unmatched: 10. CDR3 length: 16 residues.